This T cell receptor (beta chain) was observed in a study of CD8+ T cells in alopecia areata. About the research overall: Twice a day, 5 to 10 mg of oral tofacitinib was administered to treated patients. Tofacitinib dosing lasted 6 to 18 months, which was then followed by 6 months off drug. General study points: Normal scalp had lower clonality than lesional scalp, with alopecia totalis/universalis lesions showing this most strongly.

Patients with alopecia areata provided lesional scalp punch biopsies as well as peripheral blood. In each case, RNA was isolated and then reverse transcribed into cDNA as the sequencing template. Measured with immunoSEQ multiplex PCR; TCRdb has only the in-frame clones, and not every one. The sample includes 140,000 to 150,000 clones, around 47% of them seen just once. The J segment lost 5 bases and the V segment lost 3 bases, leaving 3 bases of the junction unmatched. The germline CDR1 and CDR2 sequences are SQVTM and ANQGSEA. The CDR3 contains 12 residues. For this clone: What it binds is unknown.

The chain carries TRBV29-1 and TRBJ2-5; the match to TRBD2 covers 7 bases. The receptor was isolated from a human donor with alopecia areata. The sequencing sample was made of CD4+ T cells sorted from blood. The chain's CDR3 is CSVEGGIETQYF. In nucleotides, the CDR3 is TGCAGCGTTGAGGGAGGGATTGAGACCCAGTACTTC.